This T cell receptor (beta chain) was captured in a study of shared clonotypes between healthy human individuals. This clone was seen just once. Selected positively for CCR7 and CD45RO-negative, naive CD8 cells excluded terminally differentiated effector memory CD45RA+ cells. Deletions cut 2 bases from V and 9 bases from J, with 19 bases between. The CDR3 sequence is 15 residues long. In germline, CDR1 is MNHNY, CDR2 SVGAGI (reference sequence). Profiling relied on immunoSEQ multiplex PCR, and the TCRdb table lists in-frame clones only, not all of them. The sample consists of roughly 2 million clones, over 85% of them appearing once.

The chain carries TRBV6-6 and TRBJ1-1, with D possibly TRBD1 on 5 matching bases. The clonotype originates from a man aged 18 to 30 in good health. The sequencing input was naive CD8+ T cells sorted from blood. CDR3 sequence reads: CASSYTDYRQIKAFF. CDR3 bases: TGTGCCAGCAGTTACACTGACTACCGACAGATCAAAGCTTTCTTT.